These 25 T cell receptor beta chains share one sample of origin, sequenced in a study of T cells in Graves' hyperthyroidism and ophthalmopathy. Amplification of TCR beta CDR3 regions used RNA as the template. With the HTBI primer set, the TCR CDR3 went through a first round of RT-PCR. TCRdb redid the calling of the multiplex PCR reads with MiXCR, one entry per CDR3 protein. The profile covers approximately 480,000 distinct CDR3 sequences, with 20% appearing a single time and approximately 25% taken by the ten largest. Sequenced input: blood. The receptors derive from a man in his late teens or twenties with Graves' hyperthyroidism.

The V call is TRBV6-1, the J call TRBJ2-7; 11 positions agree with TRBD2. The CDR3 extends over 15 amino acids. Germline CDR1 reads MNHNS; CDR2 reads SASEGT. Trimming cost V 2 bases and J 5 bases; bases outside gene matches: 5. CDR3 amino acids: CASSERLAGGHEQYF. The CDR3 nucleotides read TGTGCCAGCAGTGAACGGCTAGCGGGAGGCCACGAGCAGTACTTC.

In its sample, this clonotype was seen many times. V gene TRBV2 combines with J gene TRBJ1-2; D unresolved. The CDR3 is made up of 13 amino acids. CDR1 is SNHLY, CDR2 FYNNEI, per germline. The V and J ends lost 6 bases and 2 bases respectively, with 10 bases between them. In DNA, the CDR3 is TGTGCCAGCAGGCGGGTGGGGAACTATGGCTACACCTTC. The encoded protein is CASRRVGNYGYTF.

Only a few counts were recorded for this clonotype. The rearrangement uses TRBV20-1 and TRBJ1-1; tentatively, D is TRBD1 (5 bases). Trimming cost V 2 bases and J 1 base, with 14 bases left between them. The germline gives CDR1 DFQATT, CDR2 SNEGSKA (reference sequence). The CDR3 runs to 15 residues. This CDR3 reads CSARRTTSTNTEAFF. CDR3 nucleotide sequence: TGCAGTGCTAGACGGACAACGTCGACGAACACTGAAGCTTTCTTT.

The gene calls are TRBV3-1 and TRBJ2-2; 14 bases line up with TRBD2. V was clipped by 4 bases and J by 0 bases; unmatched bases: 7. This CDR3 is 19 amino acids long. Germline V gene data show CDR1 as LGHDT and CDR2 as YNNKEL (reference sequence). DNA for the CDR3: TGTGCCAGCAGCCGGAGACTAGCGGGGGGGTTCGCGAACACCGGGGAGCTGTTTTTT. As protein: CASSRRLAGGFANTGELFF. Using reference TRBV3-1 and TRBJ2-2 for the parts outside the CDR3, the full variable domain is DTAVSQTPKYLVTQMGNDKSIKCEQNLGHDTMYWYKQDSKKFLKIMFSYNNKELIINETVPNRFSPKSPDKAHLNLHINSLELGDSAVYFCASSRRLAGGFANTGELFFGEGSRLTVL.

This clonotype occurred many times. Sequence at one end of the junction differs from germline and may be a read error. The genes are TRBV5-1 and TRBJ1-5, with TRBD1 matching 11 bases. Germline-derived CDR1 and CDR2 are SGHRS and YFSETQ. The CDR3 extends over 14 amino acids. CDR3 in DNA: TGTGCCAGCAGCCCAGGACAGGGGGCCCAGCCCCAGCATTTT. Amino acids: CASSPGQGAQPQHF.

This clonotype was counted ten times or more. The CDR3 DNA sequence: TGTGCCAGCTCTCACACCTATGGCTACACCTTC. This encodes CASSHTYGYTF. The chain employs TRBV28 and TRBJ1-2; D ambiguous. This CDR3 has 11 residues. Germline values: CDR1 MDHEN, CDR2 SYDVKM. V lost 8 bases, J lost 4 bases, and 8 bases lay in between.

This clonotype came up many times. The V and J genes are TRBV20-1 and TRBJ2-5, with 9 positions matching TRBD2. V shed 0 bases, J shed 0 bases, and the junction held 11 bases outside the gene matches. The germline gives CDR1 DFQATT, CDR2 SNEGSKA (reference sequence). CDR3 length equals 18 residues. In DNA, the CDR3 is TGCAGTGCTAGAGATGGCGGAAGCGGGGGGAATTACCAAGAGACCCAGTACTTC. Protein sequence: CSARDGGSGGNYQETQYF.

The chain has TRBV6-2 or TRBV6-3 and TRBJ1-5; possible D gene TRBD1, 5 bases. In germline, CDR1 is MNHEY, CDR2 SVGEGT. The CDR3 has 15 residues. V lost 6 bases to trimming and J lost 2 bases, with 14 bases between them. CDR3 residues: CASRPTARGNQPQHF. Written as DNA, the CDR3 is TGTGCCAGCAGGCCGACAGCCCGCGGCAATCAGCCCCAGCATTTT.

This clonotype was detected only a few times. The CDR3 loop reads CASSQHDSPNYEQYF. CDR3 DNA sequence: TGCGCCAGCAGCCAACACGACAGCCCCAACTACGAGCAGTACTTC. The V and J genes are TRBV4-1 and TRBJ2-7; D possibly corresponds to TRBD1 (5 bases). V was pared by 2 bases and J by 3 bases, with 14 bases between. Germline V gene data show CDR1 as MGHRA and CDR2 as YSYEKL. The CDR3 consists of 15 residues.

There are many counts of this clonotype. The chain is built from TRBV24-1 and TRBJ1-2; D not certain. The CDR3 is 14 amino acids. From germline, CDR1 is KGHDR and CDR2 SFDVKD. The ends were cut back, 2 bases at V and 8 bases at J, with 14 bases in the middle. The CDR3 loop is CATSDSYAFEGYTF. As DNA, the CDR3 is TGTGCCACCAGTGATTCCTATGCCTTTGAGGGCTACACCTTC.

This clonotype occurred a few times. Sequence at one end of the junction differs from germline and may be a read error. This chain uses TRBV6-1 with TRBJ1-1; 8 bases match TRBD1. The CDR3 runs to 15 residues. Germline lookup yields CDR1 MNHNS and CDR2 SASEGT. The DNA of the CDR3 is TGTGCCAGCAGTCTGAGGACAGGGCTGAACACTGGAGCTTTCTTT. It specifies CASSLRTGLNTGAFF.

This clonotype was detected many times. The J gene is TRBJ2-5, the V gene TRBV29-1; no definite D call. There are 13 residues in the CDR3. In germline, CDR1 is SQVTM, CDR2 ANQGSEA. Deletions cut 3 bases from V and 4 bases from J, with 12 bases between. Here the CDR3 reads CSVDEAIRETQYF. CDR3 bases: TGCAGCGTTGATGAAGCAATCCGAGAGACCCAGTACTTC.

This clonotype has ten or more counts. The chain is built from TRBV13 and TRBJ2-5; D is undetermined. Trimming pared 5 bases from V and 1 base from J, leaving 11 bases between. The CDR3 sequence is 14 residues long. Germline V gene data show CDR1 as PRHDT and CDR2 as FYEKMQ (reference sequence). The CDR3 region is CASSLHGLQETQYF. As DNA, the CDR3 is TGTGCCAGCAGCCTTCATGGGCTCCAAGAGACCCAGTACTTC.

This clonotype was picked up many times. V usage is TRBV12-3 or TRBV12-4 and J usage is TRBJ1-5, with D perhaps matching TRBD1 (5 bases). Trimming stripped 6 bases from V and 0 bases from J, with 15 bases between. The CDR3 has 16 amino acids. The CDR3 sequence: CASSSSQGTSNQPQHF. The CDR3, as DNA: TGTGCCAGCAGCTCCTCTCAGGGTACTAGCAATCAGCCCCAGCATTTT.

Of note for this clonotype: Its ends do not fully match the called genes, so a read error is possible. In DNA form, the CDR3 reads TGCGCCAGCAGCCAAGAAGGATTGACAGGGTACTACGGCTACACCTTC. Amino acids: CASSQEGLTGYYGYTF. This chain uses TRBV4-1 with TRBJ1-2; 7 bases fit TRBD1. CDR1 is MGHRA, CDR2 YSYEKL, per germline. The CDR3 consists of 16 residues.

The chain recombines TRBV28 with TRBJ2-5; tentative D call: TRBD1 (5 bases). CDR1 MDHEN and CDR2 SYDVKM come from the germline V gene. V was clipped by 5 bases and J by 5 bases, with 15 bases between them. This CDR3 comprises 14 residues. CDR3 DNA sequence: TGTGCCAGCAGTCCCCCGACAGTTGTGGAGACCCAGTACTTC. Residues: CASSPPTVVETQYF.

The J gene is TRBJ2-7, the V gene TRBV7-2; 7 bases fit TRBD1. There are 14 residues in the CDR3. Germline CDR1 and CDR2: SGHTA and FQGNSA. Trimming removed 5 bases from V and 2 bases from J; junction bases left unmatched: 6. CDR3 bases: TGTGCCAGCAGCGAGGGACAGCCTCCCTACGAGCAGTACTTC. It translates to CASSEGQPPYEQYF.

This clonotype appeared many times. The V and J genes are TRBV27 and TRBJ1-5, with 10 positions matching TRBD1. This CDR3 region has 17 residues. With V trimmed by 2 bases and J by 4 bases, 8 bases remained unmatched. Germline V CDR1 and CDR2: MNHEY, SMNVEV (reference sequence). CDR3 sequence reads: CASSLGDRGVGNQPQHF. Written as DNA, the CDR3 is TGTGCCAGCAGTTTAGGGGACAGGGGAGTTGGTAATCAGCCCCAGCATTTT.

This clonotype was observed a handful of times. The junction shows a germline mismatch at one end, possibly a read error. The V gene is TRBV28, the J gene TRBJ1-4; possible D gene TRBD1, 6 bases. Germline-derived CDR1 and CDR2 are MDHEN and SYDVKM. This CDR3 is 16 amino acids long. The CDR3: CASSDPRGLDNENLFF. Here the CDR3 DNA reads TGTGCCAGCAGTGATCCCAGGGGATTGGATAATGAAAACCTGTTTTTT.

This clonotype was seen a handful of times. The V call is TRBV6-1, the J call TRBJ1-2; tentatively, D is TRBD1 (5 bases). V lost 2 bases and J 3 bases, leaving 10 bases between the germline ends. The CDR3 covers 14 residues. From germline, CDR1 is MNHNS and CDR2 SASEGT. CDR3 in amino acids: CASSELGGYYGYTF. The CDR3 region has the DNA TGTGCCAGCAGTGAATTGGGGGGTTACTATGGCTACACCTTC.

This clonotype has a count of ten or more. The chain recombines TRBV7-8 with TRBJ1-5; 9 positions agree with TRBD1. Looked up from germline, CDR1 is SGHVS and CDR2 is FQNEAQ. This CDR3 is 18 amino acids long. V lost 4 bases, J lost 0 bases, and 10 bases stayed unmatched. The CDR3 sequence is CASSSPGQGSHSNQPQHF. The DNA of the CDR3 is TGTGCCAGCAGCTCCCCGGGACAGGGTTCCCATAGCAATCAGCCCCAGCATTTT.

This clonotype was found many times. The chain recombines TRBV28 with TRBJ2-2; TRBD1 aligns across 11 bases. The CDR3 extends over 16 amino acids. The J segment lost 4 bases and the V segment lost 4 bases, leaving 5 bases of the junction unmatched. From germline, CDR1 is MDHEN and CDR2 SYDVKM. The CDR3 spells CASSSPGQGVTGELFF. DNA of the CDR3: TGTGCCAGCAGTTCGCCGGGACAGGGGGTCACCGGGGAGCTGTTTTTT.

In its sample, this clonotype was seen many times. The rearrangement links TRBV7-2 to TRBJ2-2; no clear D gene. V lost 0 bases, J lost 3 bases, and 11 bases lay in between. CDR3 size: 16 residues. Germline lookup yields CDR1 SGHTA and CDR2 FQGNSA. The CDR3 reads CASSLALHSHTGELFF. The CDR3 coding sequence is TGTGCCAGCAGCTTAGCGCTCCACTCCCACACCGGGGAGCTGTTTTTT.

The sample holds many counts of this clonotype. CDR3 sequence (DNA): TGTGCCAGCAGTTACGGGGTTTACTATGGCTACACCTTC. Translating it yields CASSYGVYYGYTF. The chain carries TRBV6-5 and TRBJ1-2, with D unresolved. This CDR3 is built from 13 residues. Germline V gene sequence: CDR1 MNHEY, CDR2 SVGAGI. The ends were cut back, 2 bases at V and 3 bases at J, with 7 bases in the middle.

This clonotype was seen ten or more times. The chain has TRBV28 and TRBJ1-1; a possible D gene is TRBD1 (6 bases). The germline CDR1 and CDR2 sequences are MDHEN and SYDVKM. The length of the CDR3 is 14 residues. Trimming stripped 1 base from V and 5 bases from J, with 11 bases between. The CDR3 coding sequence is TGTGCCAGCAGTTTATCCGACAGGAGAACTGAAGCTTTCTTT. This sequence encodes CASSLSDRRTEAFF.